This TCR beta chain was recorded in a study of cytomegalovirus exposure and HLA in healthy donors. General study results and limits: It was only CMV serostatus that was available as immune exposure information. For TCR beta chains, V- and J-gene trimming was later linked to a missense DCLRE1C variant.

Germline V CDR1 and CDR2: MDHEN, SYDVKM. The CDR3 consists of 15 residues. Trimming left V 6 bases short and J 10 bases short, with 19 bases between. These donors counted as nominally healthy when sampled, but unrecorded immune exposures were likely. In the case of this clone: What it binds is unknown.

Vbeta (60) and Jbeta (13) primers were used in the PCR. Generated by immunoSEQ multiplex PCR, the TCRdb table keeps only in-frame clones and is missing some. The sample consists of about 160,000 clones, roughly 82% of them appearing once. The source is a man in his fifties or sixties in good health and CMV-seropositive. Material: PBMCs. J is TRBJ1-6 and V is TRBV28; possibly TRBD1 for D (6 bases). The CDR3 nucleotides read TGTGCCAGCAGAGACTCCTTGGGGGCCGAATCACCCCTCCACTTT. It translates to CASRDSLGAESPLHF.